These 28 T cell receptor beta chains came from one sample sequenced in a study of T cell responses to AZD1222 COVID-19 vaccine. The table came from immunoSEQ multiplex PCR; TCRdb's copy has only in-frame clones and leaves some out. The sample lists fewer than 85,000 clones; roughly nine tenths were seen once. Sequenced material: peripheral blood, taken on day 0 of AZD1222 vaccination. The receptors were sampled from an adult in good health.

The chain carries TRBV4-1 and TRBJ2-7, with 8 bases aligning to TRBD2. The CDR3 loop spans 16 amino acids. Germline CDR1 is MGHRA and CDR2 is YSYEKL. Trimming at V came to 0 bases and at J to 3 bases, leaving 7 bases not matched to a gene. The DNA for the CDR3 is TGCGCCAGCAGCCAAGATTCCAGCGGGGGCCGCTACGAGCAGTACTTC. Amino acid sequence: CASSQDSSGGRYEQYF.

For this clone: Other DNA sequences from this sample encode an identical CDR3 as well. The J gene is TRBJ2-7, the V gene TRBV5-1; D is unresolved. Between the trimmed V and J ends, which lost 0 bases and 0 bases, there was a span of 7 bases. CDR3 length: 14 residues. Germline V lookup: CDR1 SGHRS, CDR2 YFSETQ. CDR3 amino acids: CASSLAGSSYEQYF. In DNA, the CDR3 is TGCGCCAGCAGCTTGGCCGGCAGCTCCTACGAGCAGTACTTC.

The gene calls are TRBV7-3 and TRBJ2-1; the match to TRBD1 covers 7 bases. CDR1 and CDR2 (germline): SGHTA, FQGTGA. The length of the CDR3 is 16 residues. Trimming at V came to 4 bases and at J to 3 bases, leaving 9 bases not matched to a gene. The CDR3 protein is CASSSWTGGNYNEQFF. The DNA for the CDR3 is TGTGCCAGCAGCTCCTGGACAGGAGGTAACTACAATGAGCAGTTCTTC. Together with reference TRBV7-3 and TRBJ2-1, the CDR3 gives the full variable domain: GAGVSQTPSNKVTEKGKYVELRCDPISGHTALYWYRQSLGQGPEFLIYFQGTGAADDSGLPNDRFFAVRPEGSVSTLKIQRTERGDSAVYLCASSSWTGGNYNEQFFGPGTRLTVL.

This rearrangement joins TRBV5-1 to TRBJ1-1; D not certain. Germline CDR1 reads SGHRS; CDR2 reads YFSETQ. This CDR3 is built from 11 residues. Trimming stripped 4 bases from V and 1 base from J, with 2 bases between. CDR3 in DNA: TGCGCCAGCAGCGGGAACACTGAAGCTTTCTTT. Translation: CASSGNTEAFF.

This chain links TRBV5-5 with TRBJ1-1, with D perhaps matching TRBD1 (6 bases). The CDR3 spans 12 residues. Germline assignment: CDR1 SGHKS and CDR2 YYEKEE (reference sequence). With 5 bases removed from V and 4 bases from J, the gap between germline ends came to 9 bases. The CDR3 region is CASRSGVTEAFF. CDR3 nucleotide sequence: TGTGCCAGCAGATCAGGGGTCACTGAAGCTTTCTTT.

This rearrangement joins TRBV2 to TRBJ1-2; D gene uncertain. The CDR3 contains 14 residues. V was trimmed by 2 bases and J by 3 bases, leaving 10 bases between them. Germline loops: CDR1 SNHLY, CDR2 FYNNEI. The CDR3 reads CASSERAGDYGYTF. The DNA for the CDR3 is TGTGCCAGCAGTGAACGGGCGGGCGACTATGGCTACACCTTC.

The genes are TRBV5-1 and TRBJ1-4, with D hard to call. The V gene lost 7 bases and the J gene lost 0 bases, with 13 bases spanning the gap. This CDR3 is 15 amino acids long. Germline values: CDR1 SGHRS, CDR2 YFSETQ. The CDR3 bases are TGCGCCAGCGCCCAAACCCCTGCAACTAATGAAAAACTGTTTTTT. Translated: CASAQTPATNEKLFF. Full variable domain (remainder filled in from reference TRBV5-1 and TRBJ1-4): KAGVTQTPRYLIKTRGQQVTLSCSPISGHRSVSWYQQTPGQGLQFLFEYFSETQRNKGNFPGRFSGRQFSNSRSEMNVSTLELGDSALYLCASAQTPATNEKLFFGSGTQLSVL.

The genes are TRBV5-8 and TRBJ2-7; no definite D call. Germline V gene lookup returns CDR1 SGHTS and CDR2 YDEGEE. V gave up 0 bases and J gave up 5 bases, with 12 bases separating them. The length of the CDR3 is 14 residues. The CDR3 loop reads CASSLGQVSDEQYF. CDR3 DNA sequence: TGTGCCAGCAGCTTGGGCCAGGTGTCGGACGAGCAGTACTTC.

This sequence joins TRBV7-8 and TRBJ1-6, with a tentative D call TRBD1 (5 bases). V was cut by 3 bases and J by 0 bases, with 9 bases left in between. The CDR3 has 16 amino acids. Germline V gene lookup returns CDR1 SGHVS and CDR2 FQNEAQ. CDR3 in amino acids: CASSFRDSSYNSPLHF. The CDR3 coding sequence is TGTGCCAGCAGCTTCAGGGATAGCTCCTATAATTCACCCCTCCACTTT.

This sequence joins TRBV5-1 and TRBJ1-5; 8 positions match TRBD1. Looked up from germline, CDR1 is SGHRS and CDR2 is YFSETQ. V dropped 4 bases and J dropped 9; count of bases not matched to a gene: 12. The CDR3 spans 15 residues. CDR3 in amino acids: CASSTGQGPYSPQHF. In DNA form, the CDR3 reads TGCGCCAGCAGCACCGGACAGGGCCCCTATTCGCCCCAGCATTTT.

The chain couples TRBV3-1 (or the pseudogene TRBV3-2) to TRBJ2-5; perhaps TRBD2 as D (5 bases). This CDR3 contains 13 residues. The V gene lost 2 bases and the J gene lost 4 bases, with 8 bases spanning the gap. Germline values: CDR1 LGHDT, CDR2 YNNKEL (reference sequence). The CDR3 protein is CASSQLRGETQYF. The CDR3, as DNA: TGTGCCAGCAGCCAACTCCGGGGAGAGACCCAGTACTTC.

This chain uses TRBV4-1 with TRBJ1-5, with TRBD1 as a possible D gene (5 bases). V gave up 0 bases and J gave up 2 bases, with 17 bases separating them. The CDR3 covers 18 residues. Germline V CDR1 and CDR2: MGHRA, YSYEKL. Here the CDR3 reads CASSQDKSGGAGNQPQHF. The CDR3 DNA reads TGCGCCAGCAGCCAAGATAAGAGCGGGGGAGCGGGCAATCAGCCCCAGCATTTT.

In its sample, this clone was seen a few times. This chain connects TRBV5-1 to TRBJ2-7, with a weak D call TRBD1 (6 bases). Trimming shortened V by 4 bases and J by 0 bases, and 8 bases separated the two germline ends. Germline CDR1 reads SGHRS; CDR2 reads YFSETQ. This CDR3 has 13 residues. This CDR3 reads CASSEDSSYEQYF. CDR3 nucleotides: TGCGCCAGCAGCGAGGACAGCTCCTACGAGCAGTACTTC.

DNA for the CDR3: TGTGCCAGCAGCGAGGGGGCGGTAACCCGCAATGAGCAGTTCTTC. Amino acid sequence: CASSEGAVTRNEQFF. The V gene is TRBV7-3, the J gene TRBJ2-1; 7 bases align to TRBD1. The CDR3 loop spans 15 amino acids. Looked up from germline, CDR1 is SGHTA and CDR2 is FQGTGA. Unmatched junction bases numbered 10, after V lost 5 bases and J lost 6 bases. The complete variable domain, with remaining parts taken from reference TRBV7-3 and TRBJ2-1, reads GAGVSQTPSNKVTEKGKYVELRCDPISGHTALYWYRQSLGQGPEFLIYFQGTGAADDSGLPNDRFFAVRPEGSVSTLKIQRTERGDSAVYLCASSEGAVTRNEQFFGPGTRLTVL.

The V and J genes are TRBV12-3 or TRBV12-4 and TRBJ1-1, with 8 bases lining up with TRBD1. The CDR3 covers 13 residues. The trim removed 6 bases at V and 3 bases at J, leaving 3 bases unmatched. The CDR3 loop reads CASSPTGDTEAFF. For the CDR3, the DNA is TGTGCCAGCAGCCCGACAGGGGACACTGAAGCTTTCTTT.

The chain couples TRBV13 to TRBJ2-7, with D perhaps assigned TRBD1 or TRBD2 (5 bases each). Germline V lookup: CDR1 PRHDT, CDR2 FYEKMQ (reference sequence). V was trimmed by 5 bases and J by 5 bases, leaving 22 bases between them. The CDR3 is 16 amino acids. The CDR3 region has the DNA TGTGCCAGCAGCAGTTTGGGGGTAGCAACAGTGGACGAGCAGTACTTC. This sequence encodes CASSSLGVATVDEQYF.

This rearrangement joins TRBV7-2 to TRBJ1-1, with D perhaps TRBD1 (5 bases). CDR3 length equals 14 residues. Germline CDR1 and CDR2: SGHTA and FQGNSA. Trimming cost V 3 bases and J 1 base, with 9 bases left between them. Written as DNA, the CDR3 is TGTGCCAGCAGCTTTCGGGACGAGAACACTGAAGCTTTCTTT. Translating gives CASSFRDENTEAFF.

V gene TRBV7-2 combines with J gene TRBJ1-3; 8 bases map to TRBD1. The germline V gene has CDR1 SGHTA and CDR2 FQGNSA. V dropped 4 bases and J dropped 0; count of bases not matched to a gene: 11. The CDR3 sequence is 18 residues long. The CDR3 here is CASSSAPDRAYSGNTIYF. Written as DNA, the CDR3 is TGTGCCAGCAGCTCCGCCCCGGACAGGGCCTACTCTGGAAACACCATATATTTT.

CDR3 sequence (DNA): TGTGCCAGCAGCGTAGAATCGAAGGGGGCGCCAAGCACTGAAGCTTTCTTT. Amino acids: CASSVESKGAPSTEAFF. The chain recombines TRBV9 with TRBJ1-1, with 7 nucleotides matching TRBD1. The CDR3 spans 17 residues. Germline loops: CDR1 SGDLS, CDR2 YYNGEE. Trimming cost V 0 bases and J 4 bases; bases outside gene matches: 12.

The table lists this clone with a count of one. The J gene is TRBJ2-5, the V gene TRBV19, with 7 bases lining up with TRBD2. The CDR3 extends over 14 amino acids. V shed 8 bases, J shed 2 bases, and the junction held 8 bases outside the gene matches. In germline, CDR1 is LNHDA, CDR2 SQIVND (reference sequence). The chain's CDR3 is CASSGGALQETQYF. DNA for the CDR3: TGTGCCAGTTCGGGGGGAGCTTTACAAGAGACCCAGTACTTC.

The rearrangement links TRBV6-1 to TRBJ1-2, with 7 bases identical to TRBD1. CDR3 length equals 14 residues. The germline V gene encodes CDR1 MNHNS and CDR2 SASEGT. V shed 2 bases, J shed 5 bases, and the junction held 5 bases outside the gene matches. The chain's CDR3 is CASSELQGGYGYTF. The CDR3 DNA sequence: TGTGCCAGCAGTGAACTGCAGGGGGGTTATGGCTACACCTTC.

The chain recombines TRBV27 with TRBJ2-7, with a weak D call TRBD1 (6 bases). CDR1 and CDR2 (germline): MNHEY, SMNVEV (reference sequence). This CDR3 is 15 amino acids long. Trimming took 5 bases from V and 0 from J, leaving 14 bases between them. The CDR3 nucleotides are TGTGCCAGCAGTCCCCCGGGACACCGCTCCTACGAGCAGTACTTC. This translates into CASSPPGHRSYEQYF.

The rearrangement uses TRBV5-1 and TRBJ2-6, with D perhaps TRBD1 (5 bases). Between the trimmed V and J ends, which lost 7 bases and 0 bases, there was a span of 14 bases. This CDR3 has 16 amino acids. The germline V gene encodes CDR1 SGHRS and CDR2 YFSETQ. The CDR3 bases are TGCGCCAGCCATTTCTCCAGGGACTCTGGGGCCAACGTCCTGACTTTC. Translation gives CASHFSRDSGANVLTF.

This chain uses TRBV6-6 with TRBJ1-1, with 7 bases aligning to TRBD1. V lost 6 bases and J lost 4; bases outside the gene matches: 8. The CDR3 is 14 amino acids. CDR1 is MNHNY, CDR2 SVGAGI, per germline (reference sequence). This CDR3 is CASRPQGGGTEAFF. The CDR3 bases are TGTGCCAGCAGACCTCAGGGGGGGGGCACTGAAGCTTTCTTT.

The chain combines TRBV9 with TRBJ1-2; no definite D call. Germline-derived CDR1 and CDR2 are SGDLS and YYNGEE. The length of the CDR3 is 13 residues. V lost 4 bases, J lost 4 bases, and 11 bases lay in between. CDR3 loop: CASSSGDFYGYTF. The CDR3 DNA sequence: TGTGCCAGCAGCTCCGGGGATTTCTATGGCTACACCTTC.

The genes are TRBV7-8 and TRBJ2-6, with D uncertain. With 0 bases removed from V and 3 bases from J, the gap between germline ends came to 0 bases. Germline V gives CDR1 SGHVS, CDR2 FQNEAQ. This CDR3 is 13 amino acids long. CDR3 sequence (DNA): TGTGCCAGCAGCTTAGCTGGGGCCAACGTCCTGACTTTC. Amino acids: CASSLAGANVLTF.

This clone is categorized as medium-sized (0.01 to 0.1%). Other DNA sequences in this sample translate to the same CDR3. The V call is TRBV5-6, the J call TRBJ2-7; D not certain. The CDR3 is made up of 12 amino acids. V was cut by 1 base and J by 3 bases, with 5 bases left in between. The germline CDR1 and CDR2 sequences are SGHDT and YYEEEE. DNA for the CDR3: TGTGCCAGCAGCTTGAACCACTACGAGCAGTACTTC. Amino acid sequence: CASSLNHYEQYF.

A single count supports this clone. The chain carries TRBV7-8 and TRBJ2-3; D gene unclear. CDR3 length: 14 amino acids. Looked up from germline, CDR1 is SGHVS and CDR2 is FQNEAQ. V was shortened by 5 bases and J by 3 bases, with 12 bases between the two germline ends. CDR3: CASSPGGWTDTQYF. The CDR3 DNA reads as TGTGCCAGCAGCCCGGGCGGATGGACAGATACGCAGTATTTT.